This T cell receptor beta chain came from a study of identical twins. Carrying unique molecular identifiers, the cDNA also gained a universal primer site through template switching. TCRdb processed the 5' RACE reads anew with MiXCR; each CDR3 protein has one entry. Seen here are some 1,600,000 distinct CDR3 sequences, about 32% observed once, and the top ten hold 0.25% to 0.3%. This CDR3 is 12 amino acids long. Between the trimmed V and J ends, which lost 5 bases and 9 bases, there was a span of 11 bases. CDR1 and CDR2 from the germline V gene are SGHTA and FQGNSA. The table lists this clonotype with a few counts.

The sequencing input was cord blood. This receptor was taken from a newborn girl in good health. The genes are TRBV7-2 and TRBJ2-1; tentative D call: TRBD2 (6 bases). The CDR3 coding sequence is TGTGCCAGCAGCCCCACTAGCATTGAGCAGTTCTTC. Translation gives CASSPTSIEQFF.